The sequence of this T cell receptor (beta chain) was determined in a study of CD8+CD57+ T cells in acquired aplastic anemia. Study details: Sorted CD4+ and CD8+ cells yielded DNA averaging around 3 ug. Healthy donors had, on average, around 11 million reads for their CD4+ cells. General study results and limits: Researchers reported that CD8+ Simpson's diversity was not significantly different in patients versus controls.

Details on this clonotype: Its antigen remains unknown. As the CDR3 is not closed by the conserved phenylalanine or tryptophan, this likely results from a read error.

The CDR3 is made up of 16 amino acids. The V gene lost 0 bases and the J gene lost 5 bases, with 14 bases spanning the gap. Germline CDR1 reads WSHSY; CDR2 reads SAAADI. Researchers used genomic DNA as the template to profile TCR beta VDJ and CDR3. MiXCR, run by TCRdb on the reads, gives a single entry per CDR3 protein. The repertoire has about 160,000 distinct CDR3 sequences, approximately 40% of them found once; the top ten carry about 1.1%. Sequences were obtained from sorted CD4+, CD8+, or CD8+CD57+ T cells (not recorded which) from PBMCs. The chain uses TRBV10-2 and TRBJ2-1, with D perhaps TRBD2 (7 bases). This clonotype was obtained from a human donor in good health. CDR3 sequence (DNA): TGCGCCAGCAGTGAGTCTAGGGGGGGGGGAAACAATGAGCAGTTCCTC. Protein: CASSESRGGGNNEQFL.